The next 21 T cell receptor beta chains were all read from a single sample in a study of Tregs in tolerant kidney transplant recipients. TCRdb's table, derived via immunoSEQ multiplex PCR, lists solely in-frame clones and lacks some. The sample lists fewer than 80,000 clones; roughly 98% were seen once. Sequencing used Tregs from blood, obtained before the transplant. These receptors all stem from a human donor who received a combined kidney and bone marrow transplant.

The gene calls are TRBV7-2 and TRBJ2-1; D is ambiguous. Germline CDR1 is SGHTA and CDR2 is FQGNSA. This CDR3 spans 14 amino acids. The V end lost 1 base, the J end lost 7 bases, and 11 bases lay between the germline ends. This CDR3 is CASSLEPARNEQFF. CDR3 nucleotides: TGTGCCAGCAGCTTAGAGCCGGCGAGGAATGAGCAGTTCTTC.

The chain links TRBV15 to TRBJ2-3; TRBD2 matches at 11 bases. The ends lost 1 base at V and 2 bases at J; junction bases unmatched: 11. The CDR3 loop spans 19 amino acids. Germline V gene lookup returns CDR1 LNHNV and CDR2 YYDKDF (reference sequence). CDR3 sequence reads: CATSRGWGSGGATTDTQYF. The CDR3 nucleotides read TGTGCCACCAGCAGAGGATGGGGTAGCGGGGGGGCCACCACAGATACGCAGTATTTT.

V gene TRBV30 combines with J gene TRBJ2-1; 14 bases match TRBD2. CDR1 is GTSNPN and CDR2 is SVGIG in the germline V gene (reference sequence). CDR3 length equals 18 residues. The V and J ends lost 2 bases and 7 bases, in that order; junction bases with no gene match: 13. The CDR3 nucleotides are TGTGCCTGGAGTATGAAACTTCGGACTAGCGGGAGGACTAATGAGCAGTTCTTC. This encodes CAWSMKLRTSGRTNEQFF.

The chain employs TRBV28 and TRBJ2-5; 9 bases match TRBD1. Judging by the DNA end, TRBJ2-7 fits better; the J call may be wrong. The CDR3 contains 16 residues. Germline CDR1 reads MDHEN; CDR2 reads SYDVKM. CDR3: CASSTLPGTGTYEQYF. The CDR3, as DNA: TGTGCCAGCAGTACTCTTCCCGGGACAGGGACCTACGAGCAGTACTTC.

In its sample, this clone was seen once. The CDR3 sequence is CAIGGQPYEQYF. For the CDR3, the DNA is TGTGCCATTGGCGGACAGCCCTACGAGCAGTACTTC. The chain has TRBV10-3 and TRBJ2-7; tentative D call: TRBD1 (6 bases). Looked up from germline, CDR1 is ENHRY and CDR2 is SYGVKD. V was cut by 9 bases and J by 2 bases, with 11 bases left in between. There are 12 residues in the CDR3.

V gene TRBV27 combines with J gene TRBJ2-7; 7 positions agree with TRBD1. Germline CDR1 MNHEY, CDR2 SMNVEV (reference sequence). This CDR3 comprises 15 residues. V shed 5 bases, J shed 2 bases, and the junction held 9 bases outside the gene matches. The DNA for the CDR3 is TGTGCCAGCAGTAAGAATCGACAGGGAACCTACGAGCAGTACTTC. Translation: CASSKNRQGTYEQYF.

Here the CDR3 DNA reads TGTGCCAGCTCACCGTACACCGTATCTAGCAATGAGCAGTTCTTC. Translation: CASSPYTVSSNEQFF. The genes are TRBV18 and TRBJ2-1, with D uncertain. Germline-derived CDR1 and CDR2 are KGHSH and LQKENI. The CDR3 is 15 residues long. V lost 3 bases to trimming and J lost 6 bases, with 15 bases between them.

DNA of the CDR3: TGTGCCAGCAGCTTCCTCGGGACACTAGTTAGCAATCAGCCCCAGCATTTT. It specifies CASSFLGTLVSNQPQHF. This sequence joins TRBV5-5 and TRBJ1-5, with D perhaps matching TRBD1 (6 bases). V was trimmed by 2 bases and J by 0 bases, leaving 15 bases between them. The germline gives CDR1 SGHKS, CDR2 YYEKEE (reference sequence). There are 17 residues in the CDR3. Looking up the rest from reference TRBV5-5 and TRBJ1-5 gives the full variable domain: DAGVTQSPTHLIKTRGQQVTLRCSPISGHKSVSWYQQVLGQGPQFIFQYYEKEERGRGNFPDRFSARQFPNYSSELNVNALLLGDSALYLCASSFLGTLVSNQPQHFGDGTRLSIL.

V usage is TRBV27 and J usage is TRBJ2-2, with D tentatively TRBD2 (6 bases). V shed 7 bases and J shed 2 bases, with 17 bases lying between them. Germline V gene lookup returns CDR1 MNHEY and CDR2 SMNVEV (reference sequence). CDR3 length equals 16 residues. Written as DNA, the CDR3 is TGTGCCAGCACCGAACGAAGGGCGGGAAACACCGGGGAGCTGTTTTTT. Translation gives CASTERRAGNTGELFF.

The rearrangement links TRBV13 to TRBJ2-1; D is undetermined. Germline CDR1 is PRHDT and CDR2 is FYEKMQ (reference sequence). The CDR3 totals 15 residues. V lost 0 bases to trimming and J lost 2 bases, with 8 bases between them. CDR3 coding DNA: TGTGCCAGCAGCTTAGGGTCCTGGCCCTACAATGAGCAGTTCTTC. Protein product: CASSLGSWPYNEQFF.

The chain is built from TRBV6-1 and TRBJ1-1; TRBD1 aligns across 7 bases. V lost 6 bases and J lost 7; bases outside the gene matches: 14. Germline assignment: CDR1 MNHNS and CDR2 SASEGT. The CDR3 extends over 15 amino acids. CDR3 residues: CASRPVTWDSHEAFF. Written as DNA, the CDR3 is TGTGCCAGCAGACCTGTTACCTGGGACAGCCATGAAGCTTTCTTT.

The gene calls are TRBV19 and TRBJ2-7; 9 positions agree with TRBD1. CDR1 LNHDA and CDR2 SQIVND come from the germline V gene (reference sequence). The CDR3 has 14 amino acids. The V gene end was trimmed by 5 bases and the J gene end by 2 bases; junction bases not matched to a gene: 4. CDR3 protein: CASSSTGGPYEQYF. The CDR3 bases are TGTGCCAGTAGTTCGACAGGGGGTCCCTACGAGCAGTACTTC.

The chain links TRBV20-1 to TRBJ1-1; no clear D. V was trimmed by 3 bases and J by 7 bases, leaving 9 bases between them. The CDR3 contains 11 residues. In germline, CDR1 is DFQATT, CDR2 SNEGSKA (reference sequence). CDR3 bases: TGCAGTGCTAGCCCAGATGTTGAAGCTTTCTTT. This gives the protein CSASPDVEAFF.

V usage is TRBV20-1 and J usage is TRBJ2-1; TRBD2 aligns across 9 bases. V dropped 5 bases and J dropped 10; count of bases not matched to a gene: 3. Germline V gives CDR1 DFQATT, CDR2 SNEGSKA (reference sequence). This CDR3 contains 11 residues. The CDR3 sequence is CSALGLAEQFF. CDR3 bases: TGCAGTGCTCTCGGACTAGCGGAGCAGTTCTTC.

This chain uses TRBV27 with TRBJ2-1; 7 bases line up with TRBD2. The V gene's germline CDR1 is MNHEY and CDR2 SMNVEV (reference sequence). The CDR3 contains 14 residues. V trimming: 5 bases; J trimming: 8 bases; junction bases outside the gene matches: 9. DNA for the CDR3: TGTGCCAGCAGTCTACTGACTAGCCGCGATGAGCAGTTCTTC. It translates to CASSLLTSRDEQFF.

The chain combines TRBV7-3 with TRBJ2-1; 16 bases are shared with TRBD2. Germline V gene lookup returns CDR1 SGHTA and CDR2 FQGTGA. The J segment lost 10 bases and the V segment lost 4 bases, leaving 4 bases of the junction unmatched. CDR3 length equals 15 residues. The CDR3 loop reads CASSSGLAGGSEQFF. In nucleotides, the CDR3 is TGTGCCAGCAGCTCGGGACTAGCGGGAGGGAGCGAGCAGTTCTTC.

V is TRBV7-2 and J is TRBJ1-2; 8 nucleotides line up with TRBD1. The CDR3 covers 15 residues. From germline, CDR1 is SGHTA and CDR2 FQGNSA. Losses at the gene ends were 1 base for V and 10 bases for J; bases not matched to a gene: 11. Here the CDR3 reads CASSLVPDRGFDYTF. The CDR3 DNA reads TGTGCCAGCAGCTTAGTTCCAGACAGGGGCTTCGACTACACCTTC.

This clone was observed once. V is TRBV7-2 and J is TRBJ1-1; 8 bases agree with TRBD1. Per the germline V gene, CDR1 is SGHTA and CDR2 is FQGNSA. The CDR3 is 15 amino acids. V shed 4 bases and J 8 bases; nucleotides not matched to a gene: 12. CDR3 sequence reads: CASSSQGQVQTEAFF. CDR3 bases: TGTGCCAGCAGCTCTCAGGGACAGGTTCAAACCGAAGCTTTCTTT. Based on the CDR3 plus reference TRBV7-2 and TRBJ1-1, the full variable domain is GAGVSQSPSNKVTEKGKDVELRCDPISGHTALYWYRQSLGQGLEFLIYFQGNSAPDKSGLPSDRFSAERTGGSVSTLTIQRTQQEDSAVYLCASSSQGQVQTEAFFGQGTRLTVV.

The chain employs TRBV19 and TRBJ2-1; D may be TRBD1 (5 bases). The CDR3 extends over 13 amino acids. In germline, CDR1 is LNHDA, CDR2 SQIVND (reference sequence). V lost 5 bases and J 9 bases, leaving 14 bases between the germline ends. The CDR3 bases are TGTGCCAGTAGTCTGGGGCTAAACACTGAGCAGTTCTTC. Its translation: CASSLGLNTEQFF.

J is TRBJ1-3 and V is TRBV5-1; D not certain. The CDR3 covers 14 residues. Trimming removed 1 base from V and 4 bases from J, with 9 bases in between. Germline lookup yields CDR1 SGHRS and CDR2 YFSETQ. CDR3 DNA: TGCGCCAGCAGCTTGAGTGGAGAGGGAAACACCATATATTTT. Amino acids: CASSLSGEGNTIYF.

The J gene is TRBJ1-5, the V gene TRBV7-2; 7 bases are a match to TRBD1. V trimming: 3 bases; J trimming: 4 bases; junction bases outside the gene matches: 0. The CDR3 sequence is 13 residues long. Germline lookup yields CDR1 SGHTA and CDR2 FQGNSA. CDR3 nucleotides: TGTGCCAGCAGCTTGGGACAGAATCAGCCCCAGCATTTT. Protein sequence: CASSLGQNQPQHF. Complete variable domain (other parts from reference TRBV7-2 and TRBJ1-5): GAGVSQSPSNKVTEKGKDVELRCDPISGHTALYWYRQSLGQGLEFLIYFQGNSAPDKSGLPSDRFSAERTGGSVSTLTIQRTQQEDSAVYLCASSLGQNQPQHFGDGTRLSIL.